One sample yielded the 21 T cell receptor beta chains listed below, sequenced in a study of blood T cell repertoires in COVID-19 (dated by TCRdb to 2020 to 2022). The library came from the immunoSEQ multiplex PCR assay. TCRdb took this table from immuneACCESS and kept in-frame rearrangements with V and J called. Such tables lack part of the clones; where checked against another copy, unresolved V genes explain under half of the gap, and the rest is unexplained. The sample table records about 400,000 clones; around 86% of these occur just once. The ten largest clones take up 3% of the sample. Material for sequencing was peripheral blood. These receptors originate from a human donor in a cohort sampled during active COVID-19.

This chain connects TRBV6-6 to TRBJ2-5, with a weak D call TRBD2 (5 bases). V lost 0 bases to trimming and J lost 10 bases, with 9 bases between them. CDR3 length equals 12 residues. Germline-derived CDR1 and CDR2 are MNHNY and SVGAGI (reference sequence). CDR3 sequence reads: CASSYSVEGQYF. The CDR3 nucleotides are TGTGCCAGCAGTTACTCGGTTGAGGGCCAGTACTTC.

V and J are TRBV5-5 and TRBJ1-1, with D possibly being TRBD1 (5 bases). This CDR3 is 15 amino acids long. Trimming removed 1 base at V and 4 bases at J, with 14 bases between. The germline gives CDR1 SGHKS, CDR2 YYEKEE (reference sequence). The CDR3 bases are TGTGCCAGCAGCTTGTTTGGGGGGTCGGGCACTGAAGCTTTCTTT. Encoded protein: CASSLFGGSGTEAFF.

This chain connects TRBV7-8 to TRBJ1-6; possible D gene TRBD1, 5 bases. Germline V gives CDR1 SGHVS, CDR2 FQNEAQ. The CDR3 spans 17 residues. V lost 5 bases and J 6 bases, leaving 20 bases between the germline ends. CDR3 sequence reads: CASSPLSGLPSNSPLHF. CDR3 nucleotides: TGTGCCAGCAGCCCGTTATCGGGACTCCCAAGTAATTCACCCCTCCACTTT.

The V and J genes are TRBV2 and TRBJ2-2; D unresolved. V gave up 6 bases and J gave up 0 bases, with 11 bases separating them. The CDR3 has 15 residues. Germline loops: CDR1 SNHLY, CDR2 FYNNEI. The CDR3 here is CASRAGSSNTGELFF. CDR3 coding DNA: TGTGCCAGCAGAGCCGGGTCCTCGAACACCGGGGAGCTGTTTTTT. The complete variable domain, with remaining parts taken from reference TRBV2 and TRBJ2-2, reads EPEVTQTPSHQVTQMGQEVILRCVPISNHLYFYWYRQILGQKVEFLVSFYNNEISEKSEIFDDQFSVERPDGSNFTLKIRSTKLEDSAMYFCASRAGSSNTGELFFGEGSRLTVL.

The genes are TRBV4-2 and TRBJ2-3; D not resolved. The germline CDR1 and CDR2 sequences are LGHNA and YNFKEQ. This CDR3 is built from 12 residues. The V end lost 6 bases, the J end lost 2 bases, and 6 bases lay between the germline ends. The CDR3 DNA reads TGTGCCAGCAGTCCTACCACAGATACGCAGTATTTT. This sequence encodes CASSPTTDTQYF.

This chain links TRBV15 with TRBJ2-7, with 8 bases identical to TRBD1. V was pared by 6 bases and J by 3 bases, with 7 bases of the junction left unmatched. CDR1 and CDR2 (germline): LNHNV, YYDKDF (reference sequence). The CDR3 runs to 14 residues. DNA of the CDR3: TGTGCCACCAGGCGGGACAGGACCAACTACGAGCAGTACTTC. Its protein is CATRRDRTNYEQYF.

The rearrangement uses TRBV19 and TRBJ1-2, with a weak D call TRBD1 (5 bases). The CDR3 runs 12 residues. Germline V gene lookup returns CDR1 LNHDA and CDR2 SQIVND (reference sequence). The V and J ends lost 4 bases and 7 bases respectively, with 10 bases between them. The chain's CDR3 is CASSTTVSGYTF. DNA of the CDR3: TGTGCCAGTAGTACGACAGTTTCTGGCTACACCTTC.

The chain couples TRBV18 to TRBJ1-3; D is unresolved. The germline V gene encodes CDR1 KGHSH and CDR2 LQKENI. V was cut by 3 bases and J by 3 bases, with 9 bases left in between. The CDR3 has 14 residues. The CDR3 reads CASSPDLDGNTIYF. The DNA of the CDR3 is TGTGCCAGCTCACCGGACTTAGATGGAAACACCATATATTTT.

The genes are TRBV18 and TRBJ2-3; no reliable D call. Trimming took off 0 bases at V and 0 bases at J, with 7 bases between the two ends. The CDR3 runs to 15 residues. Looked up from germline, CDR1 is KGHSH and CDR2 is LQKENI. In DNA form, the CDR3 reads TGTGCCAGCTCACCACCGGCTGCTAGCACAGATACGCAGTATTTT. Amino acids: CASSPPAASTDTQYF. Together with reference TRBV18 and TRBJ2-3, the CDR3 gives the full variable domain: NAGVMQNPRHLVRRRGQEARLRCSPMKGHSHVYWYRQLPEEGLKFMVYLQKENIIDESGMPKERFSAEFPKEGPSILRIQQVVRGDSAAYFCASSPPAASTDTQYFGPGTRLTVL.

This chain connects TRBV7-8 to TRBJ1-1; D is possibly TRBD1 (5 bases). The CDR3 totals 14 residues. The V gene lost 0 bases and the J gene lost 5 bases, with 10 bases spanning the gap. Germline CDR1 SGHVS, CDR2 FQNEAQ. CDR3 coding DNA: TGTGCCAGCAGCTTAGCTATGGGGGGGACTGAAGCTTTCTTT. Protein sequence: CASSLAMGGTEAFF. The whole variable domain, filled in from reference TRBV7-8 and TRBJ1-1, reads GAGVSQSPRYKVAKRGQDVALRCDPISGHVSLFWYQQALGQGPEFLTYFQNEAQLDKSGLPSDRFFAERPEGSVSTLKIQRTQQEDSAVYLCASSLAMGGTEAFFGQGTRLTVV.

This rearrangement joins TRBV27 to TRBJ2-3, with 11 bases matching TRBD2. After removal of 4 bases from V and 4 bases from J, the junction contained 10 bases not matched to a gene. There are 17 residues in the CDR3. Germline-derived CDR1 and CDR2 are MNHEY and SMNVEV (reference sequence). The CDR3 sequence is CASSSLAGGPSPDTQYF. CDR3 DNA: TGTGCCAGCAGTTCATTAGCGGGGGGGCCATCCCCAGATACGCAGTATTTT.

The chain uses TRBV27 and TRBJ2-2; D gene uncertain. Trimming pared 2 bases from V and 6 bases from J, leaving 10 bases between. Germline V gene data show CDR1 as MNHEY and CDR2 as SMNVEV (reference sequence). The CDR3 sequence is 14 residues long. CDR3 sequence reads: CASSLIPFAGELFF. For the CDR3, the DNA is TGTGCCAGCAGTTTAATCCCATTTGCCGGGGAGCTGTTTTTT.

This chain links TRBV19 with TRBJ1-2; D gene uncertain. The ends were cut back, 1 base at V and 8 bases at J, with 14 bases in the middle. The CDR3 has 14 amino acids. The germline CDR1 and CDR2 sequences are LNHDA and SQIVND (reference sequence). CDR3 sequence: CASSIAETLGGYTF. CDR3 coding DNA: TGTGCCAGTAGTATAGCCGAGACCCTGGGCGGCTACACCTTC.

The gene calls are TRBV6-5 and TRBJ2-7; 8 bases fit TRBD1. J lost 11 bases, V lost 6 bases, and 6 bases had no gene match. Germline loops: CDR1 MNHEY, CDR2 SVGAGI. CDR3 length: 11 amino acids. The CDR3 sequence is CASRDSGQEYF. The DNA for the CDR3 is TGTGCCAGCAGGGACTCGGGACAGGAGTACTTC.

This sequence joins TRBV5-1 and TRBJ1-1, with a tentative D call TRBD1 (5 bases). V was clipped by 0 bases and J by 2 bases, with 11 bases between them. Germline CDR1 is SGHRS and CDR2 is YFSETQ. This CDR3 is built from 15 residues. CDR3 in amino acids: CASSLDAGINTEAFF. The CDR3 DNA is TGCGCCAGCAGCTTGGACGCAGGGATAAACACTGAAGCTTTCTTT.

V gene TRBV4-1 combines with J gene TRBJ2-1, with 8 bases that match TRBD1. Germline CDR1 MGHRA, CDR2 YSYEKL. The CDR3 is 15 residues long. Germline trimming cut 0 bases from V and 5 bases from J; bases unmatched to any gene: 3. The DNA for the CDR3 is TGCGCCAGCAGCCAAGAAGGGACAGGCCACAATGAGCAGTTCTTC. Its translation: CASSQEGTGHNEQFF.

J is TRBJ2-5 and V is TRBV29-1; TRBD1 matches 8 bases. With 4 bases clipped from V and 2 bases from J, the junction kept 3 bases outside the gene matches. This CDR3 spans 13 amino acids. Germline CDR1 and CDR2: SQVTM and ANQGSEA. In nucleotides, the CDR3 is TGCAGCGTTGGCAGGGGGCCTCAAGAGACCCAGTACTTC. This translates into CSVGRGPQETQYF.

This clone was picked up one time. The CDR3 DNA sequence: TGCGCCAGCAACCGCGGGGTCACGGAAGAGACCCAGTACTTC. It codes for CASNRGVTEETQYF. This chain joins TRBV5-1 and TRBJ2-5; D perhaps matches TRBD2 (6 bases). Trimming stripped 6 bases from V and 3 bases from J, with 15 bases between. The CDR3 has 14 residues. Germline lookup yields CDR1 SGHRS and CDR2 YFSETQ.

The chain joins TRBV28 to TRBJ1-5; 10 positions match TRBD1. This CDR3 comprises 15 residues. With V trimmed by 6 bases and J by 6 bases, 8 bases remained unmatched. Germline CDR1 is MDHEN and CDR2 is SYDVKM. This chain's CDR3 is CASSPGTGVSQPQHF. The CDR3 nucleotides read TGTGCCAGCAGCCCCGGGACAGGGGTATCTCAGCCCCAGCATTTT.

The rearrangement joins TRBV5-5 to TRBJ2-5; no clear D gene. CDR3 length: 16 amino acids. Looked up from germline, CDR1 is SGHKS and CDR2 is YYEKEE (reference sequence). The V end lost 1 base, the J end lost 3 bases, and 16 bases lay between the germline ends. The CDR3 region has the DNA TGTGCCAGCAGCTTGTCCGTGGGCTCGATTAAAGAGACCCAGTACTTC. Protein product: CASSLSVGSIKETQYF.

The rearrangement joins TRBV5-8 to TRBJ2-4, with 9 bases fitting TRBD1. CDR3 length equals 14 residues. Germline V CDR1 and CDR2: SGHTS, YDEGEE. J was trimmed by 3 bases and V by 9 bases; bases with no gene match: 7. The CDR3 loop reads CANTRTGVKNIQYF. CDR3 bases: TGTGCCAACACTCGGACAGGGGTCAAAAACATTCAGTACTTC.